This is a list of T cell receptor beta chains from one sample in a study of cytomegalovirus exposure and HLA in healthy donors. Clones were read by immunoSEQ multiplex PCR, and TCRdb kept only the in-frame ones, dropping some. The sample holds 110,000 to 150,000 clones, 75% to 85% seen once. The source material was PBMCs. These receptors came from a female donor in good health and CMV-seronegative. The conserved cysteine and the conserved F or W are not part of the CDR3 here. Each record gives: J gene, V gene, CDR3 protein.

J gene: TRBJ2-7
V gene: TRBV4-3
CDR3 protein: ASSQDAGRDYEQY

J gene: TRBJ1-5
V gene: TRBV7-2
CDR3 protein: ASSLGEDRQNQPQH

J gene: TRBJ1-2
V gene: TRBV29-1
CDR3 protein: SVEEQSVGYT

J gene: TRBJ1-6
V gene: TRBV6-1
CDR3 protein: ASSPTGQGYSPLH

J gene: TRBJ1-2
V gene: TRBV2
CDR3 protein: ASSEWTHYGYT

J gene: TRBJ2-3
V gene: TRBV11-2
CDR3 protein: ASSLREDTQY

J gene: TRBJ2-5
V gene: TRBV4-3
CDR3 protein: ASSPLGSGSSTQY

J gene: TRBJ2-7
V gene: TRBV7-2
CDR3 protein: ASSFVGTTYEQY

J gene: TRBJ1-4
V gene: TRBV10-2
CDR3 protein: ASSDRGANEKLF

J gene: TRBJ1-4
V gene: TRBV11-3
CDR3 protein: ASSYRGGFNEKLF

J gene: TRBJ1-5
V gene: TRBV28
CDR3 protein: ATDRGRVGNQPQH

J gene: TRBJ1-1
V gene: TRBV18
CDR3 protein: ASSQQGSPITEAF

J gene: TRBJ1-2
V gene: TRBV5-4
CDR3 protein: ASSLRGSSYGYT

J gene: TRBJ2-7
V gene: TRBV28
CDR3 protein: ASSPLSGSGSYEQY

J gene: TRBJ2-7
V gene: TRBV2
CDR3 protein: ASSDTSLGEQY

J gene: TRBJ1-1
V gene: TRBV5-6
CDR3 protein: ASSLGDGREGEAF

J gene: TRBJ2-5
V gene: TRBV29-1
CDR3 protein: SVEEEGDSQETQY

J gene: TRBJ1-1
V gene: TRBV9
CDR3 protein: ASSVGTEGTEAF

J gene: TRBJ2-7
V gene: TRBV7-3
CDR3 protein: ASSLSGGWEQY

J gene: TRBJ1-4
V gene: TRBV4-3
CDR3 protein: ASSQDSGPTNEKLF

J gene: TRBJ1-2
V gene: TRBV7-9
CDR3 protein: ASSSRENYGYT

J gene: TRBJ2-7
V gene: TRBV18
CDR3 protein: ASSQDRVADQYEQY

J gene: -
V gene: TRBV5-1
CDR3 protein: ASSLDRRYEQY

J gene: TRBJ1-4
V gene: TRBV5-1
CDR3 protein: ASSQGPSEGEKLF

J gene: TRBJ2-3
V gene: TRBV5-4
CDR3 protein: ASSLTSGTDTQY

J gene: TRBJ2-3
V gene: TRBV6-6
CDR3 protein: ASNTDREGTDTQY

J gene: TRBJ2-5
V gene: TRBV10-3
CDR3 protein: AISSGETQY

J gene: TRBJ2-3
V gene: TRBV5-1
CDR3 protein: ASSSTGDVTDTQY

J gene: TRBJ2-7
V gene: TRBV5-5
CDR3 protein: ASGWQGGEQY

J gene: TRBJ1-2
V gene: TRBV9
CDR3 protein: ASSAVPYGYT

J gene: TRBJ1-1
V gene: TRBV7-9
CDR3 protein: ASRKAGMNTEAF

J gene: TRBJ1-1
V gene: TRBV10-3
CDR3 protein: AISDARGQSEAF

J gene: TRBJ2-5
V gene: TRBV30
CDR3 protein: AWSVAAVRETQY

J gene: TRBJ2-2
V gene: TRBV6-5
CDR3 protein: ASSQQGGSPGELF

J gene: TRBJ2-1
V gene: TRBV7-2
CDR3 protein: ASSLAQLAPYNEQF

J gene: TRBJ2-7
V gene: TRBV5-1
CDR3 protein: ASSLVVTRRGRGEQY

J gene: TRBJ2-7
V gene: TRBV5-6
CDR3 protein: ASSLARYEQY

J gene: TRBJ2-2
V gene: TRBV18
CDR3 protein: ASSPSLRANTGELF

J gene: TRBJ1-6
V gene: TRBV10-1
CDR3 protein: ATKESPLH

J gene: TRBJ2-1
V gene: TRBV28
CDR3 protein: ASTGISGLNEQF

J gene: TRBJ1-2
V gene: TRBV19
CDR3 protein: ASSSDRDWNYGYT

J gene: TRBJ2-7
V gene: TRBV6-4
CDR3 protein: ASSDPNEQY

J gene: TRBJ2-7
V gene: TRBV29-1
CDR3 protein: SVKSPGQRTGEQY

J gene: TRBJ1-1
V gene: TRBV6-5
CDR3 protein: ASSPHTMNTEAF

J gene: TRBJ2-7
V gene: TRBV27
CDR3 protein: ASSLSGTGGYEQY

J gene: TRBJ1-3
V gene: TRBV29-1
CDR3 protein: SADGNSGNTIY

J gene: TRBJ2-7
V gene: TRBV10-3
CDR3 protein: AISATSGGSYEQY

J gene: TRBJ1-4
V gene: TRBV23-1
CDR3 protein: ASSQRGGRGPTNEKLF

J gene: TRBJ2-2
V gene: TRBV27
CDR3 protein: ASSGLAGGPGELF

J gene: TRBJ2-1
V gene: TRBV6-6
CDR3 protein: ASSYRGDEQF

J gene: TRBJ2-7
V gene: TRBV30
CDR3 protein: AWSVLDRDYEQY

J gene: TRBJ2-1
V gene: TRBV27
CDR3 protein: ASSLLGQGGEQF

J gene: TRBJ1-3
V gene: TRBV30
CDR3 protein: AADYSGNTIY

J gene: TRBJ1-1
V gene: TRBV5-4
CDR3 protein: ASSLRDNAEAF

J gene: TRBJ1-1
V gene: TRBV5-1
CDR3 protein: ASSPSLAASVGAF

J gene: TRBJ1-4
V gene: TRBV30
CDR3 protein: AWSEGVGTNEKLF

J gene: TRBJ1-1
V gene: TRBV11-2
CDR3 protein: ASSFSGSNTEAF

J gene: TRBJ1-2
V gene: TRBV6-1
CDR3 protein: ASSGSPTGVDGYT

J gene: TRBJ2-6
V gene: TRBV14
CDR3 protein: ASSTRQGARSGANVLT

J gene: TRBJ1-5
V gene: TRBV19
CDR3 protein: ASSPGGNQPQH